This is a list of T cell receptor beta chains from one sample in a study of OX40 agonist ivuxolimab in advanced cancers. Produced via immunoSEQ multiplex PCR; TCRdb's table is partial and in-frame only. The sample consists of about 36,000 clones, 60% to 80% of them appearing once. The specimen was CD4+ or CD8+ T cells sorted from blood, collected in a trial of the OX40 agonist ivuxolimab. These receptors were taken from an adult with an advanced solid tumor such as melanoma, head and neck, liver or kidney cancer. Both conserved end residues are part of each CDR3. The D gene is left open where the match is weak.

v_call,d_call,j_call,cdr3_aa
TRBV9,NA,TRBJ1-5,CASSSVPYQPQHF
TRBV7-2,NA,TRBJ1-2,CASSLERTHYGYTF
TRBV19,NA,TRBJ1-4,CASSKETAATNEKLFF
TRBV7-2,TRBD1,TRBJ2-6,CASSTWDRVATGANVLTF
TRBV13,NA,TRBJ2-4,CASRPPAGEKNIQYF
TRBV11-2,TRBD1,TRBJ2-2,CASSWVTGTTGELFF
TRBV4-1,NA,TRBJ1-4,CASSLDPGATNEKLFF
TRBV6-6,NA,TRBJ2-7,CASSTYYEQYF
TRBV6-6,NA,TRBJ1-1,CASSFAGNTEAFF
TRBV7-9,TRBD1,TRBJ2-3,CASSPRTGRRTDTQYF
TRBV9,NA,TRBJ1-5,CASSVDGGPNQPQHF
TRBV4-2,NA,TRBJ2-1,CASSQGNNEQFF
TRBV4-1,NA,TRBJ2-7,CASSPSGRPVGSYEQYF
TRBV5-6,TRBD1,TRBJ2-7,CASSLSGTAYEQYF
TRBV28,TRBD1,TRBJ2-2,CASTSIGQVNTGELFF
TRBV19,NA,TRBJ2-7,CASSPSGSSYEQYF
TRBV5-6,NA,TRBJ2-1,CASSFVLAGEQFF
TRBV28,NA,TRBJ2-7,CASSLARRYEQYF
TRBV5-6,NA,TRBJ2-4,CASSPQNKNIQYF
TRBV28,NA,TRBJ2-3,CASSPSRSTDTQYF
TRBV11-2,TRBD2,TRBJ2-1,CASSSRLAGAYNEQFF
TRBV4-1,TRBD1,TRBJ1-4,CASSSARGLGEKLFF
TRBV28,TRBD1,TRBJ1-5,CASRSGTGIQPQHF
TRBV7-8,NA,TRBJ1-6,CASSVVIRDSPLHF
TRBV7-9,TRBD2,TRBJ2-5,CASSTGLALESQETQYF
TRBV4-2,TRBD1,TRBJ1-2,CASSHPPGQGVSYYGYTF
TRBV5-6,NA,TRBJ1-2,CASSFQRVSYYGYTF
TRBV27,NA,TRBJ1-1,CASSPGRGNEAFF
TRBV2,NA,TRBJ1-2,CASSLSPSTANYGYTF
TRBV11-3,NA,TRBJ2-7,CASSFRASYEQYF
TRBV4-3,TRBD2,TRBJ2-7,CASSQLAGVEQYF
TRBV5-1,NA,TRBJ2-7,CASSLTGEQYF
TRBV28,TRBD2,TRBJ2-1,CASSSLAGGPYNEQFF
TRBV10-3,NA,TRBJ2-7,CAISEGLGYEQYF
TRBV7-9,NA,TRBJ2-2,CASSSLLHLSTGELFF
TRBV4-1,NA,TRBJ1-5,CASSQDRREDQPQHF
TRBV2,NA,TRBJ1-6,CASSVIVGGSYNSPLHF
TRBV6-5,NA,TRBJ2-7,CASSYATDSYEQYF
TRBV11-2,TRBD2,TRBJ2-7,CASSLGSRGSSYEQYF
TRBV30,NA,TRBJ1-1,CAWSDTGTEAFF